Listed below are T cell receptor beta chains from one sample, sequenced in a study of cytomegalovirus exposure and HLA in healthy donors. Sequenced by immunoSEQ multiplex PCR; TCRdb stores in-frame clones only, minus some. In the table there are about 130,000 clones, around four fifths of which are singletons. The sample comprised PBMCs. All receptors come from a man aged 18 to 35 in good health and CMV-seropositive. Each CDR3 is given with its conserved first and last residue. The D gene is left open where the match is weak. Expanded clones are given a class, and other clones once, few, many or no size at all.

TRBJ2-3,NA,once,TRBV4-1,CASSPRGAGTDTQYF,TGCGCCAGCAGCCCCCGGGGGGCAGGCACAGATACGCAGTATTTT
TRBJ2-3,NA,NA,TRBV6-4,CASSARGATDTQYF,TGTGCCAGCAGTGCCAGGGGGGCCACAGATACGCAGTATTTT
TRBJ2-7,TRBD1,NA,TRBV5-1,CASSLGQGDYEQYF,TGCGCCAGCAGCTTGGGGCAGGGGGATTACGAGCAGTACTTC
TRBJ2-5,TRBD1,few,TRBV4-1,CASSQDPTGVETQYF,TGCGCCAGCAGCCAAGACCCGACAGGGGTAGAGACCCAGTACTTC
TRBJ1-2,NA,NA,TRBV6-6,CASSLIGQGYTF,TGTGCCAGCAGCCTTATTGGACAGGGCTACACCTTC
TRBJ2-7,NA,once,TRBV4-1,CASSYNREYEQYF,TGCGCCAGCAGTTACAACCGGGAGTACGAGCAGTACTTC
TRBJ2-7,NA,NA,TRBV20-1,CSRSSETEQYF,TGCTCTCGTTCAAGCGAAACCGAGCAGTACTTC
TRBJ1-2,NA,NA,TRBV6-1,CASGVGGYGYTF,TGTGCCAGCGGCGTGGGAGGCTATGGCTACACCTTC
TRBJ2-7,NA,NA,TRBV30,CAWSVDGDQQYF,TGTGCCTGGAGTGTAGACGGAGATCAGCAGTACTTC
TRBJ2-7,TRBD2,NA,TRBV7-8,CASSRGGGSSSYEQYF,TGTGCCAGCAGCAGGGGCGGGGGATCAAGCTCCTACGAGCAGTACTTC
TRBJ1-2,TRBD1,few,TRBV15,CATSREEGQDSINHGYTF,TGTGCCACCAGCAGAGAGGAAGGACAGGATAGTATTAATCATGGCTACACCTTC
TRBJ1-1,NA,NA,TRBV28,CASSLPPAGNMNTEAFF,TGTGCCAGCAGTTTACCCCCGGCAGGTAATATGAACACTGAAGCTTTCTTT
TRBJ1-6,TRBD1,NA,TRBV28,CASSPTGFNSPLHF,TGTGCCAGCAGTCCGACAGGGTTTAATTCACCCCTCCACTTT
TRBJ2-2,NA,NA,TRBV19,CASRGPFGELFF,TGTGCCAGTAGGGGGCCTTTTGGGGAGCTGTTTTTT
TRBJ1-2,NA,NA,TRBV19,CASSIGPSTGTYGYTF,TGTGCCAGTAGTATAGGACCCTCGACAGGTACCTATGGCTACACCTTC
TRBJ1-2,NA,NA,TRBV6-6,CASSYDYYGYTF,TGTGCCAGCAGTTACGACTACTATGGCTACACCTTC
TRBJ2-7,TRBD1,once,TRBV7-6,CASSLVGTARYPSYEQYF,TGTGCCAGCAGCTTAGTGGGGACAGCAAGGTACCCCTCCTACGAGCAGTACTTC
TRBJ1-1,TRBD1,NA,TRBV2,CASIQGAQGTEAFF,TGTGCCAGCATCCAGGGGGCGCAGGGAACTGAAGCTTTCTTT
TRBJ1-1,NA,NA,TRBV7-6,CASSAHQGTNTEAFF,TGTGCCAGCAGCGCCCACCAGGGGACGAACACTGAAGCTTTCTTT
TRBJ2-7,NA,few,TRBV6-5,CASSRQESYEQYF,TGTGCCAGCAGTCGACAGGAGTCCTACGAGCAGTACTTC
TRBJ1-2,NA,NA,TRBV19,CAIRPLTGNYGYTF,TGTGCCATCCGACCCCTAACAGGGAACTATGGCTACACCTTC
TRBJ2-3,TRBD2,NA,TRBV18,CASSRMGTTSTDTQYF,TGTGCCAGCTCACGTATGGGGACTACTAGCACAGATACGCAGTATTTT
TRBJ2-1,NA,once,TRBV5-4,CASSLRGGSNEQFF,TGTGCCAGCAGCCTGAGGGGGGGGAGCAATGAGCAGTTCTTC
TRBJ1-1,TRBD1,NA,TRBV4-1,CASARDRVNTEAFF,TGCGCCAGCGCCCGGGACAGGGTTAACACTGAAGCTTTCTTT
TRBJ1-1,NA,NA,TRBV5-1,CASSGAGGTEAFF,TGCGCCAGCAGCGGGGCGGGAGGCACTGAAGCTTTCTTT
TRBJ2-5,NA,NA,TRBV27,CASSATGDQETQYF,TGTGCCAGCAGTGCCACGGGGGACCAAGAGACCCAGTACTTC
TRBJ1-1,TRBD1,NA,TRBV28,CASTGMGTGKAEAFF,TGTGCCAGCACCGGAATGGGGACAGGGAAGGCTGAAGCTTTCTTT
TRBJ2-7,NA,NA,TRBV5-1,CASSLGHDRYEQYF,TGCGCCAGCAGCCTCGGACATGACCGGTACGAGCAGTACTTC
TRBJ2-3,TRBD2,NA,TRBV7-3,CASSLNGAGGNTDTQYF,TGTGCCAGCAGCTTAAACGGGGCGGGGGGTAACACAGATACGCAGTATTTT
TRBJ1-2,TRBD1,NA,TRBV2,CASRGTGGVGGYTF,TGTGCCAGCAGGGGGACAGGGGGCGTTGGGGGCTACACCTTC
TRBJ2-1,NA,NA,TRBV6-4,CASSDSGGVSEQFF,TGTGCCAGCAGTGACTCTGGAGGCGTGAGTGAGCAGTTCTTC
TRBJ2-5,NA,NA,TRBV7-9,CASSFEGRETQYF,TGTGCCAGCAGCTTCGAGGGCCGGGAGACCCAGTACTTC
TRBJ2-1,NA,NA,TRBV12-5,CASGPPGVGSYNEQFF,TGTGCTAGTGGCCCCCCGGGGGTCGGGTCCTACAATGAGCAGTTCTTC
TRBJ1-1,NA,NA,TRBV7-9,CASSLGQGLTEAFF,TGTGCCAGCAGCTTAGGGCAGGGACTCACTGAAGCTTTCTTT
TRBJ1-1,NA,NA,TRBV7-8,CASSLTRWSLPNTEAFF,TGTGCCAGCAGCTTGACCCGCTGGAGCTTACCGAACACTGAAGCTTTCTTT
TRBJ2-5,NA,NA,TRBV5-6,CASSSYQETQYF,TGTGCCAGCAGCTCGTACCAAGAGACCCAGTACTTC
TRBJ2-7,NA,NA,TRBV10-3,CAISDATRRAGVYEQYF,TGTGCCATCAGTGATGCGACCCGAAGAGCAGGGGTATACGAGCAGTACTTC
TRBJ1-3,TRBD1,once,TRBV7-6,CASRKTGGSGNTIYF,TGTGCCAGCAGAAAAACAGGGGGCTCTGGAAACACCATATATTTT
TRBJ2-4,NA,once,TRBV9,CASSDGAVAKNIQYF,TGTGCCAGCAGCGATGGAGCCGTAGCCAAAAACATTCAGTACTTC
TRBJ2-7,NA,NA,TRBV6-5,CASSHTGEQYF,TGTGCCAGCAGTCACACAGGAGAGCAGTACTTC
TRBJ2-7,TRBD2,few,TRBV9,CASSVGASGGIYEQYF,TGTGCCAGCAGCGTAGGGGCTAGCGGGGGGATTTACGAGCAGTACTTC
TRBJ1-3,NA,NA,TRBV18,CASSRKGAGNTIYF,TGTGCCAGCTCACGGAAAGGGGCGGGAAACACCATATATTTT
TRBJ2-5,NA,NA,TRBV29-1,CSAGGGAETQYF,TGCAGCGCTGGTGGGGGCGCGGAGACCCAGTACTTC
TRBJ2-3,TRBD2,few,TRBV2,CASSRLAGDTQYF,TGTGCCAGCAGTCGACTAGCGGGAGATACGCAGTATTTT
TRBJ1-3,TRBD1,NA,TRBV10-3,CARQGSPGNTIYF,TGTGCCAGACAGGGCTCGCCTGGAAACACCATATATTTT
TRBJ2-3,TRBD2,NA,TRBV5-1,CASSLGFSGGPDTQYF,TGCGCCAGCAGCTTGGGGTTTAGCGGGGGCCCAGATACGCAGTATTTT
TRBJ2-7,TRBD1,NA,TRBV2,CASSETGQGAYEQYF,TGTGCCAGCAGTGAAACGGGACAGGGGGCGTACGAGCAGTACTTC
TRBJ2-3,TRBD1,NA,TRBV7-9,CASSGGQGAIDTQYF,TGTGCCAGCAGCGGGGGACAGGGGGCGATAGATACGCAGTATTTT
TRBJ1-2,TRBD1,NA,TRBV18,CASSPGDRFYGYTF,TGTGCCAGCTCTCCTGGGGACAGGTTTTATGGCTACACCTTC
TRBJ2-7,TRBD1,NA,TRBV29-1,CSVYTGTAYEQYF,TGCAGCGTTTACACCGGGACAGCCTACGAGCAGTACTTC
TRBJ2-1,NA,NA,TRBV4-1,CASSQEGLLSSYNEQFF,TGCGCCAGCAGCCAAGAAGGACTCCTTAGCTCCTACAATGAGCAGTTCTTC